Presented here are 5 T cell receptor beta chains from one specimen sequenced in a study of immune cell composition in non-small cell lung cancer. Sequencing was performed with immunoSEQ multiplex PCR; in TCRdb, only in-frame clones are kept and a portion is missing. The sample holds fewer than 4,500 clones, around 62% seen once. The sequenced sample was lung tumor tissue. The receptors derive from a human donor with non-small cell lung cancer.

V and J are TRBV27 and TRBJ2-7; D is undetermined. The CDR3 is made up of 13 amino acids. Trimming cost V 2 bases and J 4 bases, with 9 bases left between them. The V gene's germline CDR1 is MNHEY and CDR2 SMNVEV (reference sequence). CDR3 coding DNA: TGTGCCAGCAGTTTAAGCCTCGGTTACGAGCAGTACTTC. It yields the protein CASSLSLGYEQYF.

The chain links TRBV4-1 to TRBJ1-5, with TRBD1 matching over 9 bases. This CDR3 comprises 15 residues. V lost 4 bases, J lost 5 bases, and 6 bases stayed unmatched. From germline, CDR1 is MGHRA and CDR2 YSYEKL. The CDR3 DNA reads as TGCGCCAGCAGCCGGTCGGGACAGGGAGATCAGCCCCAGCATTTT. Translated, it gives CASSRSGQGDQPQHF.

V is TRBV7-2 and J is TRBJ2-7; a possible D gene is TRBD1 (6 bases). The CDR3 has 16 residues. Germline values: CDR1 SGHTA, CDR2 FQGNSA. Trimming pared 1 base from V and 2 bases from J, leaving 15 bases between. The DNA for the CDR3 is TGTGCCAGCAGCTTAGGACTCGGACAGCGCCCCTACGAGCAGTACTTC. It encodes CASSLGLGQRPYEQYF.

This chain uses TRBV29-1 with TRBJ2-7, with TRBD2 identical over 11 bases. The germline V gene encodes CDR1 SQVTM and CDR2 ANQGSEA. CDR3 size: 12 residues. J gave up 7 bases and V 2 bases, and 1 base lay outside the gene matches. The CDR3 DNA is TGCAGCGTTGAAACTAGCGGGAGAGAGCAGTACTTC. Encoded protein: CSVETSGREQYF.

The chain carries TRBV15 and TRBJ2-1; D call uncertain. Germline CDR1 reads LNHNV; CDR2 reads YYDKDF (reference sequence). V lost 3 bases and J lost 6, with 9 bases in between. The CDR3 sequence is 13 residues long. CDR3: CATSSQYGNEQFF. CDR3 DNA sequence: TGTGCCACCAGCAGCCAATACGGCAATGAGCAGTTCTTC. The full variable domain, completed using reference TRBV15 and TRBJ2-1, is DAMVIQNPRYQVTQFGKPVTLSCSQTLNHNVMYWYQQKSSQAPKLLFHYYDKDFNNEADTPDNFQSRRPNTSFCFLDIRSPGLGDTAMYLCATSSQYGNEQFFGPGTRLTVL.